The following is a T cell receptor beta chain sequence with its context. Assay used: immunoSEQ multiplex PCR; TCRdb lists only in-frame clones, some missing. The sample lists 45,000 to 65,000 clones, about 93% occurring once. Germline loops: CDR1 SGHRS, CDR2 YFSETQ. This CDR3 has 12 amino acids. The ends were cut back, 5 bases at V and 2 bases at J, with 8 bases in the middle. These data come from a study of T cell changes during pregnancy in multiple sclerosis. This clonotype was obtained from a female donor with multiple sclerosis, enrolled in a pregnancy study. The V and J genes are TRBV5-1 and TRBJ2-7; perhaps TRBD2 as D (6 bases). This specimen was CD4+ T cells from peripheral blood mononuclear cells, taken in the second trimester of pregnancy. In nucleotides, the CDR3 is TGCGCCAGCAGGGGGGGTACCTACGAGCAGTACTTC. As protein: CASRGGTYEQYF.